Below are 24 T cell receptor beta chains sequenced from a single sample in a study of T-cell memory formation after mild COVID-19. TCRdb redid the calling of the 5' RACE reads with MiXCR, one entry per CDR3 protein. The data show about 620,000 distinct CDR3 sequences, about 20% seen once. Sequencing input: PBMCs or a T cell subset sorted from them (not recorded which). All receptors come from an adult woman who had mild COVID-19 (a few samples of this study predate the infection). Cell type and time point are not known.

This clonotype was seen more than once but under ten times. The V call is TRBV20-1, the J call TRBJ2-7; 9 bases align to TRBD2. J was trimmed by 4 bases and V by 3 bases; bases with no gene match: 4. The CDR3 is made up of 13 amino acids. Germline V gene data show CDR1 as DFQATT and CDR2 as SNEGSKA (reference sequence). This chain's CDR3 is CSARWTSAYEQYF. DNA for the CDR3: TGCAGTGCTAGGTGGACTAGCGCATACGAGCAGTACTTC.

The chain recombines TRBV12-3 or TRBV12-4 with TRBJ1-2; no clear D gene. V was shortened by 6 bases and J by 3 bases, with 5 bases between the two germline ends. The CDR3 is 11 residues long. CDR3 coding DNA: TGTGCCAGCAGCGGATACTATGGCTACACCTTC. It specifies CASSGYYGYTF.

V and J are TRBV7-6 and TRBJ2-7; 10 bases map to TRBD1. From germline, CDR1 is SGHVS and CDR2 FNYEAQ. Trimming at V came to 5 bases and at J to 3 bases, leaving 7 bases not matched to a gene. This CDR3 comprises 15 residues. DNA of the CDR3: TGTGCCAGCAGCCCGACCGGGACAGGGGTCTACGAGCAGTACTTC. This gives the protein CASSPTGTGVYEQYF.

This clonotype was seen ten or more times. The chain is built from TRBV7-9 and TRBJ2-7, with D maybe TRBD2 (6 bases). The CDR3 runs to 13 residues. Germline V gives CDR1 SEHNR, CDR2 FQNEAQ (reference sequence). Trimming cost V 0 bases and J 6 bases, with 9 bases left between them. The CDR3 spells CASSLAGGSEQYF. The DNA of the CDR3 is TGTGCCAGCAGCTTAGCTGGGGGGAGCGAGCAGTACTTC.

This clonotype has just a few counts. The CDR3 region has the DNA TGTGCCATCAGTGAGCCCGAGCGAGCGGGAGCCACAGATACGCAGTATTTT. Protein product: CAISEPERAGATDTQYF. The chain employs TRBV10-3 and TRBJ2-3; 8 bases map to TRBD2. CDR1 is ENHRY and CDR2 is SYGVKD in the germline V gene. J was trimmed by 2 bases and V by 2 bases; bases with no gene match: 9. This CDR3 has 17 residues.

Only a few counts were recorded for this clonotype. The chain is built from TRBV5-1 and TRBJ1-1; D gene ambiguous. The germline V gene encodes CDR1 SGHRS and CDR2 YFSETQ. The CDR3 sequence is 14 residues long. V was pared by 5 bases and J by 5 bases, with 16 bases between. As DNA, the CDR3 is TGCGCCAGCAGTTTGTTGCACGGGCGGACTGAAGCTTTCTTT. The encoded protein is CASSLLHGRTEAFF.

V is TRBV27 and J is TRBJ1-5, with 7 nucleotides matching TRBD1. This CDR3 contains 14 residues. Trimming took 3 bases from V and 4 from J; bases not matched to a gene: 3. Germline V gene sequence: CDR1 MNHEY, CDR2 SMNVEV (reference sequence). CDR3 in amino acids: CASSFQQGNQPQHF. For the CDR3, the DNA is TGTGCCAGCAGTTTCCAACAGGGGAATCAGCCCCAGCATTTT.

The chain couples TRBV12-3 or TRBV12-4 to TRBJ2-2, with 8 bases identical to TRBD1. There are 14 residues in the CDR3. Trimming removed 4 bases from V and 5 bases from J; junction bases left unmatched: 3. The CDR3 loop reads CASSYNRGTGELFF. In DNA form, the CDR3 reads TGTGCCAGCAGTTACAACAGGGGGACCGGGGAGCTGTTTTTT.

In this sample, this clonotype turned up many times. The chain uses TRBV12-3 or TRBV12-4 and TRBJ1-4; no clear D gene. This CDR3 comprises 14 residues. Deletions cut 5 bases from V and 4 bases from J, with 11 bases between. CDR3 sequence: CASSETGFNEKLFF. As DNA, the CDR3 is TGTGCCAGCAGTGAAACGGGGTTTAATGAAAAACTGTTTTTT.

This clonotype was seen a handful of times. The CDR3 is CASSSGGGGYNEQFF. The DNA of the CDR3 is TGTGCCAGCAGTTCCGGAGGAGGGGGCTACAATGAGCAGTTCTTC. The chain combines TRBV25-1 with TRBJ2-1; D tentatively fits TRBD1 or TRBD2 (6 bases each). V shed 5 bases and J shed 3 bases, with 14 bases lying between them. Germline-derived CDR1 and CDR2 are MGHDK and SYGVNS. The length of the CDR3 is 15 residues.

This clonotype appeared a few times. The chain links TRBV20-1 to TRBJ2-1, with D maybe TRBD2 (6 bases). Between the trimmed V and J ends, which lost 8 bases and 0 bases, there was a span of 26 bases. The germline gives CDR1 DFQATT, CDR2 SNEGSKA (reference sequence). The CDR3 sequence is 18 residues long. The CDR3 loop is CSSRHGGVGTSSYNEQFF. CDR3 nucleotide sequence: TGCAGTTCCCGGCACGGAGGGGTGGGGACCAGCTCCTACAATGAGCAGTTCTTC.

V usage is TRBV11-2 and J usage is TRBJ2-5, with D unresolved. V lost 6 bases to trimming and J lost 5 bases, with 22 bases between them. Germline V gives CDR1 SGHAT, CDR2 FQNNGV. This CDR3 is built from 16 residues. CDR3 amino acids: CASSPSSERRYETQYF. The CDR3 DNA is TGTGCCAGCAGTCCTTCCTCCGAAAGACGGTATGAGACCCAGTACTTC. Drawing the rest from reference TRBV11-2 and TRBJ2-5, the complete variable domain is EAGVAQSPRYKIIEKRQSVAFWCNPISGHATLYWYQQILGQGPKLLIQFQNNGVVDDSQLPKDRFSAERLKGVDSTLKIQPAKLEDSAVYLCASSPSSERRYETQYFGPGTRLLVL.

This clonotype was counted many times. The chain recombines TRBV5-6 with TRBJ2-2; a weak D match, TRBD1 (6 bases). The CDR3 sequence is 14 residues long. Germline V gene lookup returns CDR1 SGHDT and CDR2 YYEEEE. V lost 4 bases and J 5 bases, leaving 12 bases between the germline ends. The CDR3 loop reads CASSIIQGTGELFF. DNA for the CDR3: TGTGCCAGCAGCATCATACAGGGTACCGGGGAGCTGTTTTTT.

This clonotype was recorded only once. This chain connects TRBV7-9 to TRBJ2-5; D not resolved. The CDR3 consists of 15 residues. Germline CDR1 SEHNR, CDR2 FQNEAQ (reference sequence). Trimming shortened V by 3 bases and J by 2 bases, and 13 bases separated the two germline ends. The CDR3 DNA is TGTGCCAGCAGCTTGATTGCCTGGGGTCAAGAGACCCAGTACTTC. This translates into CASSLIAWGQETQYF.

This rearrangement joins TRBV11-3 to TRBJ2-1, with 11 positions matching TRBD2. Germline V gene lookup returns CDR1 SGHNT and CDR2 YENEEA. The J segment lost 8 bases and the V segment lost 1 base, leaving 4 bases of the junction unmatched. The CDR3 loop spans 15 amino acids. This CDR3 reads CASSLVAGGPYEQFF. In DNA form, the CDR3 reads TGTGCCAGCAGCTTAGTAGCGGGAGGGCCCTATGAGCAGTTCTTC. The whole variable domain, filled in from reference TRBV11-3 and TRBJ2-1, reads EAGVVQSPRYKIIEKKQPVAFWCNPISGHNTLYWYLQNLGQGPELLIRYENEEAVDDSQLPKDRFSAERLKGVDSTLKIQPAELGDSAVYLCASSLVAGGPYEQFFGPGTRLTVL.

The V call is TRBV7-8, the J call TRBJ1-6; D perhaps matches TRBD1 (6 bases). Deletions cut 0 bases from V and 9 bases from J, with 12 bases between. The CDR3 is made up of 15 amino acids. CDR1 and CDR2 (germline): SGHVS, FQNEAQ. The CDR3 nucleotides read TGTGCCAGCAGCTTAGCGTTTATACAGGGTTCACCCCTCCACTTT. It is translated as CASSLAFIQGSPLHF.

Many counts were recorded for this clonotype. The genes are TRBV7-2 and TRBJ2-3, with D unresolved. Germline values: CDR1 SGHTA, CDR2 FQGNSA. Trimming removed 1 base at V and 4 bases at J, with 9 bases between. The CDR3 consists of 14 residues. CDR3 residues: CASSLGPASDTQYF. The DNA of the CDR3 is TGTGCCAGCAGCTTAGGGCCCGCCTCAGATACGCAGTATTTT.

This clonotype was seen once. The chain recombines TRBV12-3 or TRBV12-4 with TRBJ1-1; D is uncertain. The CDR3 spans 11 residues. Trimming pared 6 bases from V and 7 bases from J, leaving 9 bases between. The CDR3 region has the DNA TGTGCCAGCAGGTGGATCGGTGAAGCTTTCTTT. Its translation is CASRWIGEAFF.

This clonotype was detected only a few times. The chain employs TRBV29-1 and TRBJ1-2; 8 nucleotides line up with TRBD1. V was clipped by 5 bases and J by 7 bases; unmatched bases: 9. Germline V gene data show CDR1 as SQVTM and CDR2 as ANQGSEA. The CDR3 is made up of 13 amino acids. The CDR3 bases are TGCAGCGTTCGCTCGGACAGGGTACCTGGCTACACCTTC. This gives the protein CSVRSDRVPGYTF.

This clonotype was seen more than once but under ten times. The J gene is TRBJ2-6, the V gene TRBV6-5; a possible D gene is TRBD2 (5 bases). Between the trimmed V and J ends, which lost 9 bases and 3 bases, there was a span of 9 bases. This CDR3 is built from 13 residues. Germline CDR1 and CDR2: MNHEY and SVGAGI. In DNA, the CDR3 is TGTGCCAGTGAGGGCATTGGGGCCAACGTCCTGACTTTC. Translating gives CASEGIGANVLTF.

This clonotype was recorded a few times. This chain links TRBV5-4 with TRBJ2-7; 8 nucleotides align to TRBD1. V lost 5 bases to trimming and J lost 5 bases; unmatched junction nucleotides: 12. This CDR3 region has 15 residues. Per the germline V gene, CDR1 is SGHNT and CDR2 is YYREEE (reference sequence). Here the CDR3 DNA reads TGTGCCAGCAGTTCACAGGACAGGGCGATCCACGAGCAGTACTTC. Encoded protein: CASSSQDRAIHEQYF.

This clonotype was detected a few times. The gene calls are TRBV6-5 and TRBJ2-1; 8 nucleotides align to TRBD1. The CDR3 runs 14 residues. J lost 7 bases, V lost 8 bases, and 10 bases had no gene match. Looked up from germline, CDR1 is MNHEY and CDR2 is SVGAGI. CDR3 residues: CASWRTGSMNEQFF. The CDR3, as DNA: TGTGCCAGCTGGCGGACAGGGTCGATGAATGAGCAGTTCTTC.

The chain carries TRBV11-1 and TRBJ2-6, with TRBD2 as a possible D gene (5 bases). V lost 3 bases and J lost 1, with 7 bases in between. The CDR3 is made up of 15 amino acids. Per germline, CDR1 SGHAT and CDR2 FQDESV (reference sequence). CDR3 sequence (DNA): TGTGCCAGCAGCTTCGGGGTGTCTGGGGCCAACGTCCTGACTTTC. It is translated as CASSFGVSGANVLTF.

The CDR3, as DNA: TGTGCCAGCAGCTTACTGGGGGGAGGGTACCAAGAGACCCAGTACTTC. Protein: CASSLLGGGYQETQYF. The V call is TRBV7-3, the J call TRBJ2-5, with 7 bases aligning to TRBD2. Losses at the gene ends were 2 bases for V and 0 bases for J; bases not matched to a gene: 6. Germline V CDR1 and CDR2: SGHTA, FQGTGA. This CDR3 has 16 amino acids.